Below, 21 T cell receptor beta chains from the same sample are listed, as sequenced in a study of identical twins. TCRdb fed the 5' RACE reads into MiXCR, producing one record per CDR3 protein. The sample has 700,000 or so distinct CDR3 sequences; about 20% are singletons. In addition, the sample was reused for a study of T cells expressing NK-cell markers.

The sample was PBMCs. The origin of the receptors is a woman younger than 30 in good health.

This clonotype appeared a few times. CDR3 sequence reads: CASSLTLSGANVLTF. CDR3 DNA: TGTGCCAGCAGCTTAACTTTGTCTGGGGCCAACGTCCTGACTTTC. The chain employs TRBV7-3 and TRBJ2-6; D gene uncertain. This CDR3 has 15 residues. Trimming cost V 0 bases and J 1 base, with 4 bases left between them. Germline CDR1 is SGHTA and CDR2 is FQGTGA. The full variable domain, its missing parts supplied by reference TRBV7-3 and TRBJ2-6, is GAGVSQTPSNKVTEKGKYVELRCDPISGHTALYWYRQSLGQGPEFLIYFQGTGAADDSGLPNDRFFAVRPEGSVSTLKIQRTERGDSAVYLCASSLTLSGANVLTFGAGSRLTVL.

This chain joins TRBV20-1 and TRBJ2-1; 14 nucleotides align to TRBD2. The CDR3 has 16 residues. Germline V gene sequence: CDR1 DFQATT, CDR2 SNEGSKA (reference sequence). Losses at the gene ends were 3 bases for V and 7 bases for J; bases not matched to a gene: 8. The CDR3 sequence: CSASPTSGRAGNEQFF. CDR3 DNA: TGCAGTGCTAGCCCGACTAGCGGGAGGGCCGGGAATGAGCAGTTCTTC.

Only a few counts were recorded for this clonotype. This rearrangement joins TRBV5-1 to TRBJ1-1; no reliable D call. CDR3 length equals 15 residues. Germline V lookup: CDR1 SGHRS, CDR2 YFSETQ. Trimming stripped 0 bases from V and 2 bases from J, with 11 bases between. CDR3 DNA: TGCGCCAGCAGCTTGGCGTCCATCAGAAACACTGAAGCTTTCTTT. Its protein is CASSLASIRNTEAFF.

This clonotype was seen only a few times. V is TRBV2 and J is TRBJ2-3; 10 nucleotides agree with TRBD1. Germline V lookup: CDR1 SNHLY, CDR2 FYNNEI. V lost 5 bases, J lost 7 bases, and 12 bases stayed unmatched. CDR3 length: 16 amino acids. The CDR3 sequence: CASSPPGQGWLNTQYF. The CDR3 nucleotides are TGTGCCAGCAGTCCGCCGGGACAGGGGTGGTTAAATACGCAGTATTTT. Based on the CDR3 plus reference TRBV2 and TRBJ2-3, the full variable domain is EPEVTQTPSHQVTQMGQEVILRCVPISNHLYFYWYRQILGQKVEFLVSFYNNEISEKSEIFDDQFSVERPDGSNFTLKIRSTKLEDSAMYFCASSPPGQGWLNTQYFGPGTRLTVL.

This clonotype showed up just a few times. The chain carries TRBV5-1 and TRBJ2-1; unclear D gene. Germline loops: CDR1 SGHRS, CDR2 YFSETQ. The CDR3 sequence is 14 residues long. V lost 6 bases and J lost 3, with 13 bases in between. For the CDR3, the DNA is TGCGCCAGCAAGGTGCAGGAGAACTACAATGAGCAGTTCTTC. Protein: CASKVQENYNEQFF.

This sequence joins TRBV10-3 and TRBJ2-3; D is undetermined. V was cut by 2 bases and J by 2 bases, with 8 bases left in between. Per the germline V gene, CDR1 is ENHRY and CDR2 is SYGVKD. The CDR3 spans 14 residues. CDR3 region: CAISENGPTDTQYF. The CDR3, as DNA: TGTGCCATCAGTGAGAACGGTCCCACAGATACGCAGTATTTT.

The rearrangement uses TRBV18 and TRBJ2-2; D gene unclear. CDR3 length: 18 amino acids. The V end was cut by 2 bases, the J end by 4 bases, with 20 bases between. CDR1 is KGHSH and CDR2 is LQKENI in the germline V gene. CDR3 in amino acids: CASSPSLVRRSGTGELFF. CDR3 in DNA: TGTGCCAGCTCACCATCTCTAGTGCGCCGGTCGGGCACCGGGGAGCTGTTTTTT.

This clonotype came up a few times. This CDR3 is CASSPRLALNYEQYF. Here the CDR3 DNA reads TGTGCCAGCAGTCCAAGACTAGCACTGAACTACGAGCAGTACTTC. The rearrangement joins TRBV6-1 to TRBJ2-7; 7 nucleotides align to TRBD2. J was trimmed by 3 bases and V by 5 bases; bases with no gene match: 10. CDR3 length equals 15 residues. CDR1 is MNHNS and CDR2 is SASEGT in the germline V gene.

V gene TRBV7-9 combines with J gene TRBJ1-1; the match to TRBD1 covers 11 bases. The CDR3 contains 15 residues. Germline assignment: CDR1 SEHNR and CDR2 FQNEAQ (reference sequence). V trimming: 5 bases; J trimming: 1 base; junction bases outside the gene matches: 3. CDR3 amino acids: CASSLGTGGNTEAFF. Written as DNA, the CDR3 is TGTGCCAGCAGCCTTGGGACAGGGGGGAACACTGAAGCTTTCTTT.

This clonotype was seen at least ten times. The gene calls are TRBV5-1 and TRBJ2-2; a weak D match, TRBD2 (6 bases). CDR1 and CDR2 (germline): SGHRS, YFSETQ. The length of the CDR3 is 15 residues. V lost 2 bases to trimming and J lost 2 bases, with 10 bases between them. CDR3: CASSLEGLNTGELFF. CDR3 DNA sequence: TGCGCCAGCAGCTTAGAGGGACTTAACACCGGGGAGCTGTTTTTT. Using reference TRBV5-1 and TRBJ2-2 for the parts outside the CDR3, the full variable domain is KAGVTQTPRYLIKTRGQQVTLSCSPISGHRSVSWYQQTPGQGLQFLFEYFSETQRNKGNFPGRFSGRQFSNSRSEMNVSTLELGDSALYLCASSLEGLNTGELFFGEGSRLTVL.

V and J are TRBV6-6 and TRBJ1-1, with D uncertain. Germline V gene data show CDR1 as MNHNY and CDR2 as SVGAGI (reference sequence). This CDR3 is built from 13 residues. V was cut by 0 bases and J by 4 bases, with 6 bases left in between. CDR3 bases: TGTGCCAGCAGTTACTCCTGGCTCACTGAAGCTTTCTTT. Protein: CASSYSWLTEAFF.

As to this clonotype: A clone one base away is much larger, so this may be a read error. Because the CDR3 is missing its conserved closing phenylalanine or tryptophan, this is likely a read error. The chain uses TRBV4-2 and TRBJ2-1; D call uncertain. V was cut by 2 bases and J by 7 bases, with 6 bases left in between. CDR3 length: 12 residues. Germline V gene lookup returns CDR1 LGHNA and CDR2 YNFKEQ. The CDR3: CASSQRMNEQFI. The CDR3 DNA sequence: TGTGCCAGCAGCCAACGAATGAATGAGCAGTTCATC.

V usage is TRBV30 and J usage is TRBJ2-2; D is ambiguous. Germline V gene data show CDR1 as GTSNPN and CDR2 as SVGIG (reference sequence). The CDR3 loop spans 13 amino acids. The V gene lost 0 bases and the J gene lost 1 base, with 3 bases spanning the gap. The chain's CDR3 is CAWSVMNTGELFF. CDR3 DNA: TGTGCCTGGAGTGTAATGAACACCGGGGAGCTGTTTTTT.

This clonotype was counted a few times. The chain employs TRBV6-6 and TRBJ1-1; D uncertain. The germline V gene encodes CDR1 MNHNY and CDR2 SVGAGI (reference sequence). The CDR3 contains 13 residues. Deletions cut 6 bases from V and 0 bases from J, with 8 bases between. The CDR3 is CASRIYMNTEAFF. The CDR3 DNA is TGTGCCAGCAGGATATATATGAACACTGAAGCTTTCTTT.

The chain uses TRBV4-3 and TRBJ2-2; 7 bases are shared with TRBD2. This CDR3 comprises 17 residues. J gave up 4 bases and V 3 bases, and 11 bases lay outside the gene matches. Per the germline V gene, CDR1 is LGHNA and CDR2 is YSLEER. CDR3 sequence (DNA): TGCGCCAGCAGCCAGGAGGGTCCCGGGACTACCACCGGGGAGCTGTTTTTT. It translates to CASSQEGPGTTTGELFF.

V is TRBV5-5 and J is TRBJ1-6; no reliable D call. Germline V gene data show CDR1 as SGHKS and CDR2 as YYEKEE (reference sequence). CDR3 length: 17 amino acids. The V end lost 0 bases, the J end lost 2 bases, and 12 bases lay between the germline ends. The chain's CDR3 is CASSLETGFAYNSPLHF. The CDR3 DNA is TGTGCCAGCAGCTTGGAAACGGGCTTTGCCTATAATTCACCCCTCCACTTT.

This clonotype was observed a few times. This rearrangement joins TRBV7-6 to TRBJ2-7, with D unresolved. CDR3 length: 13 residues. Trimming removed 6 bases from V and 6 bases from J, with 15 bases in between. Per the germline V gene, CDR1 is SGHVS and CDR2 is FNYEAQ. The CDR3: CASSPVDWSEQYF. The CDR3 DNA follows: TGTGCCAGCAGTCCCGTTGATTGGAGCGAGCAGTACTTC.

This clonotype was detected a few times. The chain joins TRBV10-3 to TRBJ1-1, with a weak D call TRBD1 (6 bases). V lost 6 bases to trimming and J lost 4 bases, with 18 bases between them. Germline CDR1 is ENHRY and CDR2 is SYGVKD. CDR3 length: 15 residues. CDR3 DNA: TGTGCCATCAGCCAAGTACAGGGTAGGAGCACTGAAGCTTTCTTT. It codes for CAISQVQGRSTEAFF.

This clonotype showed up just a few times. The chain is built from TRBV11-2 and TRBJ2-5, with 7 nucleotides matching TRBD2. The CDR3 is made up of 18 amino acids. The germline V gene encodes CDR1 SGHAT and CDR2 FQNNGV. The J segment lost 2 bases and the V segment lost 2 bases, leaving 14 bases of the junction unmatched. The CDR3 DNA follows: TGTGCCAGCAGCTTAAGTTGGATCCGGGCTAGCGGACAAGAGACCCAGTACTTC. Protein: CASSLSWIRASGQETQYF. Full variable domain (remainder filled in from reference TRBV11-2 and TRBJ2-5): EAGVAQSPRYKIIEKRQSVAFWCNPISGHATLYWYQQILGQGPKLLIQFQNNGVVDDSQLPKDRFSAERLKGVDSTLKIQPAKLEDSAVYLCASSLSWIRASGQETQYFGPGTRLLVL.

The chain uses TRBV7-2 and TRBJ1-5, with D possibly being TRBD1 (5 bases). V lost 5 bases and J 7 bases, leaving 15 bases between the germline ends. The CDR3 covers 14 residues. Per germline, CDR1 SGHTA and CDR2 FQGNSA. CDR3 residues: CASSPRASEQPQHF. CDR3 in DNA: TGTGCCAGCAGCCCCAGGGCTTCGGAACAGCCCCAGCATTTT.

The chain links TRBV20-1 to TRBJ2-7; no firm D call. The CDR3 contains 14 residues. V lost 2 bases and J 3 bases, leaving 14 bases between the germline ends. Germline CDR1 is DFQATT and CDR2 is SNEGSKA (reference sequence). DNA for the CDR3: TGCAGTGCTAGATCGCAAATACAGTACTACGAGCAGTACTTC. This gives the protein CSARSQIQYYEQYF.